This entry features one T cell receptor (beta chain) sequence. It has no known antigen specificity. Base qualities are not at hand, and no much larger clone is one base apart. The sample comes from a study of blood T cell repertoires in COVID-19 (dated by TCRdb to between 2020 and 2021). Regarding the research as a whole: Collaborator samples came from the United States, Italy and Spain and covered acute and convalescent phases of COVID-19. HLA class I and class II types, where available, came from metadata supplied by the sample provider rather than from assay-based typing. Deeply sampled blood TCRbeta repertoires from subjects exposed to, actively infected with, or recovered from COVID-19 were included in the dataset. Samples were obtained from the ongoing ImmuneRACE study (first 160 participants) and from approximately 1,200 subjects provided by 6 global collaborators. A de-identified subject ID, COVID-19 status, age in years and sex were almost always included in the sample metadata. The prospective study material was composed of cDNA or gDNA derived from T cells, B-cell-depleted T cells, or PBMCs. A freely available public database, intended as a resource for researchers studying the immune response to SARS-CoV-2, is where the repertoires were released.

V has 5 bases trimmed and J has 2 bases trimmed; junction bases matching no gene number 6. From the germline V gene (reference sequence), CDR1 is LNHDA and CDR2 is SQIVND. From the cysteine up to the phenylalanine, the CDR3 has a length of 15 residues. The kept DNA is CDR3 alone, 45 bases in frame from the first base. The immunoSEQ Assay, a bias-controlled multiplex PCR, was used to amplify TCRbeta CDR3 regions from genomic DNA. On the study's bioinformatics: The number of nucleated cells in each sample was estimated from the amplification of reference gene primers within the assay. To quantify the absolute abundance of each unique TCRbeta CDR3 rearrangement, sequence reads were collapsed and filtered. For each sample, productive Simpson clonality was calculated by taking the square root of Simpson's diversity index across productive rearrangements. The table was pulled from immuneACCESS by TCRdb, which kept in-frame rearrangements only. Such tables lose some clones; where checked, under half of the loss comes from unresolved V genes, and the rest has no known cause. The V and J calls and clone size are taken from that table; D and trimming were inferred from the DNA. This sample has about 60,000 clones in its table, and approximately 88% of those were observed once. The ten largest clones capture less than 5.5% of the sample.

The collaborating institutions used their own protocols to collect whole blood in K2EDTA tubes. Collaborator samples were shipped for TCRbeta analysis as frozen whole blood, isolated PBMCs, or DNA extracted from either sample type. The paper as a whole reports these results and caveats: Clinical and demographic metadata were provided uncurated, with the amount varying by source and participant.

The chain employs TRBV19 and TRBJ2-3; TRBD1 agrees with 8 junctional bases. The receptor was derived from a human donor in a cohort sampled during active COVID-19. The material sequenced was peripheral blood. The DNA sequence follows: TGTGCCAGTAGTTCCGGGACAGGCTCCACAGATACGCAGTATTTT. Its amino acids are CASSSGTGSTDTQYF.